This T cell receptor (beta chain) comes out of a study of cytomegalovirus exposure and HLA in healthy donors (dated by TCRdb to about 2017). At the level of the whole study: An earlier analysis of approximately 640 of the donors reported more than 250 Gb of sequence data and 100 million to 130 million unique TCR beta sequences from about 179 million T cells. Roughly 290 gigabases of sequencing data and 75 million to 85 million unique TCR sequences made up an early release that covered under 750 HLA-typed donors. Of the approximately 400 genotyped donors, around 81% fell in the genetic ancestry cluster associated with self-reported Caucasian donors. The study aimed to test whether cataloging public T cell receptors could reveal signatures of past pathogen exposure. Using immunosequencing, the study profiled T cell repertoires from around 670 subjects and related those repertoires to cytomegalovirus serostatus. A separate validation cohort of roughly 130 different subjects was used in addition to the roughly 720-subject first cohort. The study combined high-throughput TCR immunosequencing, statistical association of individual TCRs with disease status, and machine learning to predict cytomegalovirus infection status. A later analysis re-analyzed previously published TCR beta repertoires from 550 to 700 donors and added high-resolution HLA genotyping to study TCR occurrence patterns. Rather than using new phenotypic data, the later analysis identified candidate immune exposures from TCR beta sequences and from how often those sequences occurred across donors. To decide whether each TCR beta V gene segment behaved as functional or pseudogenic, an earlier analysis of nearly 600 of the donors relied on high-throughput TCR beta sequencing. Donor age, sex, ethnicity and CMV serostatus were compiled alongside the repertoire data. In a later genetic analysis, genome-wide SNP genotypes for about 55% of the 666 donors were used, and that subset was treated as a discovery cohort. All discovery cohort repertoires had been generated using a single sequencing platform. HLA typing included class I and class II loci at four-digit resolution. The number of typed donors differed by locus: about 620-640 for A, B, C, DRB1 and DQB1; some 540 for DQA1; 600 to 610 for DPA1; and roughly 450 for DPB1. Roughly 5 DR-DQ haplotypes were treated as single units for association and clustering because of strong linkage in the cohort. Among some 400 genotyped donors of the cohort, an average of around 240,000 unique TCR beta nucleotide sequences was sequenced per donor, of which approximately 19% were non-productive. Overall study results and their limits: According to a later analysis, parvovirus B19, influenza, CMV and Epstein-Barr virus appeared linked to several top co-occurrence clusters. A total of 164 TCR beta chains were listed by the study as associated with cytomegalovirus. Because HLA typing was missing for some donors at each locus, association tests included only the typed subset. An earlier analysis of 587 of the donors showed that most TCR beta V segments appeared in productive rearrangements either about 87% or about 30% of the time, which broadly matched IMGT annotations. Across donors, most TCR sequences were observed very rarely, whereas some public TCRs were present in many individuals. The presence/absence analyses assumed that sequencing depth was roughly uniform across donors, and that assumption may not be true. This cohort had only TCR beta chains sequenced, and the lack of alpha or paired-chain data limited which features could be detected. A later analysis found that TCR association rates varied across HLA loci, with DRB1 alleles showing the most associated TCRs and HLA-C alleles the fewest. The only immune exposure information available for the cohort was CMV serostatus. Specific HLA alleles were associated with 16,951 TCR beta sequences at a false discovery rate of 0.05 in a later analysis. Because the 87-base-pair reads could not distinguish some IMGT-functional V segments, including TRBV6-2 and TRBV6-3, those segments were excluded. Correlated functional status among segregating V segments might reflect linkage disequilibrium, but an unknown experimental factor could not be ruled out. A group of highly shared sequence variants was considered likely to be a technical artifact of the sequencing pipeline. Cytomegalovirus status was reported to be diagnosed by the classifier with high specificity and sensitivity in both the original and validation cohorts. In a later analysis, HLA-associated TCR beta chains were found to be more clonally expanded and to have lower generation probabilities than equally common non-associated chains. In a later analysis, most CMV-associated TCR beta chains were found to appear HLA-restricted, with HLA associations seemingly driven largely by CMV exposure. A further reported finding was that TCR beta sequences accurately predicted the HLA-A and HLA-B alleles for most subjects in the first cohort. Assigning TCR associations to individual alleles was difficult when HLA alleles, especially DR and DQ, strongly co-occurred. A later genetic analysis reported fewer N-insertions in productive TCRs among donors in an Asian-associated ancestry cluster than the roughly 700-donor mean. According to the authors, the approach could potentially be generalized to other disease states and immunological phenotypes. Because counts were too low, roughly 18 rarely observed V segments, including chromosome 9 orphons, were left out of the earlier analysis of approximately 580 of the donors. In vitro tests confirmed that three of the cytomegalovirus-associated TCR beta chains recognize cytomegalovirus antigens. A later genetic analysis associated a missense DCLRE1C variant with V-gene and J-gene trimming of TCR beta chains, and an independent cohort replicated the association.

CDR1 and CDR2 are drawn from the germline V gene: SGHRS, YFSETQ. The CDR3 starts with the cysteine, ends with the phenylalanine, and has 14 residues. Kept here is only the CDR3 DNA, which spans 42 bases and is read in frame from base 1. A distance of 11 bases separates the germline ends of V and J, which lose 4 bases and 1 base respectively. Libraries were prepared through the immunoSEQ multiplex PCR assay. For the multiplex PCR, a mixture combining 60 forward primers for TCR Vbeta segments and 13 reverse primers for TCR Jbeta segments was used. Amplification of the CDR3 region of rearranged TCR beta genes was performed with a multiplex PCR assay on genomic DNA. On the Illumina HiSeq System, the amplified TCR beta libraries were sequenced as 87-base-pair reads. In the paper's pipeline: Across the 670 or so repertoires, a later analysis counted 78 million or so unique TCR beta chains, around 11 million of which were shared by at least two donors. Raw reads were error-corrected and collapsed into unique sequences with a nearest-neighbor algorithm that merged closely related sequences to remove PCR and sequencing errors. To assign V, D and J gene segments, CDR3 sequences were aligned to IMGT reference sequences. For a sequence to be retained, a match of at least six nucleotides was required to both a V gene segment and a J gene segment. A rearrangement counted as productive if the CDR3 had no stop codons and remained in frame with V and J, and every other rearrangement counted as non-productive. Following IMGT convention, CDR3 was defined as the stretch from the second conserved V-encoded cysteine to the conserved J-encoded phenylalanine. Sequences without an unambiguous match to a single V gene segment were excluded from the earlier analysis of approximately 560 of the donors. In an earlier analysis of roughly 500 of the donors, V segments were called functional above 56.7% productive rearrangements and were called segregating when the between-donor standard deviation exceeded 5%. A statistical classification framework was built for diagnosing cytomegalovirus status from the catalog of TCR beta chain sequences. A later analysis assigned V and J genes by comparing TCR nucleotide sequences with IMGT/GENE-DB human TR gene sequences. In a later analysis, CDR3 sequences and most-parsimonious VDJ recombination scenarios were assigned using the TCRdist pipeline. In a later analysis, each TCR beta chain was defined by its CDR3 amino acid sequence together with its V-gene family, and reads lacking a unique V-gene family were excluded. A later analysis removed 592 highly shared, low-generation-probability nucleotide sequences to deal with suspected cross-contamination and a sequencing artifact. In a later analysis, a clonal expansion index was calculated for each public chain from normalized within-repertoire ranks of inferred template counts. A later analysis computed generation probabilities with a VDJ recombination model fitted to out-of-frame rearrangements, and checked the results against IGoR. In a later analysis, TCR-TCR, TCR-HLA and TCR-CMV co-occurrence was scored with hypergeometric tests, and a repertoire-size bias correction was applied to TCR pairs. False discovery rates were estimated in a later analysis by permuting HLA or CMV assignments 20 times. In a later analysis, co-occurring TCRs were grouped with DBSCAN, and TCRdist sequence similarity was added when clustering was performed within HLA-allele-positive subsets. Repertoires with fewer than 30,000 or more than 120,000 public chains, plus five repertoires with anomalous nucleotide sharing, were excluded from co-occurrence clustering. TCRdb holds this immuneACCESS table with in-frame rearrangements only. Some clones are missing; in checked studies, unresolved V genes explain under half, and the rest has no known cause. V, J and clone size reflect that table, while D and trimming were determined from the DNA. This sample gives some 180,000 clones in total; 78% of them show up just once. About 2.6% of the sample belongs to the ten largest clones.

A word on this clone: The antigen it binds to is not known. Base qualities are missing; no much larger clone stands one base away.

The cohort comprised around 700 healthy bone marrow donors. Cohort members were all nominally healthy when sampled, although unrecorded immune exposures were likely present. The donor was CMV seronegative and was included in the group of a few hundred seronegative cohort members. Each donor provided a peripheral blood sample, and peripheral blood mononuclear cells were used for TCR beta sequencing. The Qiagen DNeasy Blood Extraction Kit was used to extract genomic DNA from the blood cell samples. Recombination joined TRBV5-1 with TRBJ1-2, and perhaps TRBD1 as D gene, on 5 matching bases. The TCR sequence derives from a female donor in good health and CMV-seronegative. Sequencing used PBMCs. The DNA sequence follows: TGCGCCAGCAGCCCCAGGACACTTAACTATGGCTACACCTTC. Its protein product is CASSPRTLNYGYTF.